These 6 T cell receptor beta chains were sequenced from one sample in a study of blood T cell repertoires in COVID-19. Profiled with immunoSEQ multiplex PCR; TCRdb holds only in-frame clones, not every one. Of tens of thousands of clones in the sample, around 87% were seen once. Specimen: peripheral blood. The origin of the receptors is a woman aged 45-65 years with active or convalescent COVID-19.

This clone appeared a few times. The chain is built from TRBV7-9 and TRBJ1-6, with 7 bases fitting TRBD1. The CDR3 loop spans 14 amino acids. Losses at the gene ends were 8 bases for V and 5 bases for J; bases not matched to a gene: 6. The germline CDR1 and CDR2 sequences are SEHNR and FQNEAQ (reference sequence). The CDR3 loop is CASASGGNNSPLHF. CDR3 coding DNA: TGTGCCAGCGCGTCAGGGGGTAATAATTCACCCCTCCACTTT. The full variable domain, its missing parts supplied by reference TRBV7-9 and TRBJ1-6, is DTGVSQNPRHKITKRGQNVTFRCDPISEHNRLYWYRQTLGQGPEFLTYFQNEAQLEKSRLLSDRFSAERPKGSFSTLEIQRTEQGDSAMYLCASASGGNNSPLHFGNGTRLTVT.

This sequence joins TRBV6-6 and TRBJ2-3; weak D call: TRBD1 (5 bases). Germline loops: CDR1 MNHNY, CDR2 SVGAGI (reference sequence). V lost 1 base to trimming and J lost 2 bases, with 13 bases between them. The CDR3 consists of 16 residues. CDR3 coding DNA: TGTGCCAGCAGTTACTTTCTTGGACACACCACAGATACGCAGTATTTT. It codes for CASSYFLGHTTDTQYF.

This chain joins TRBV2 and TRBJ2-3; maybe TRBD2 (5 bases). The V end was cut by 8 bases, the J end by 2 bases, with 11 bases between. The CDR3 runs 13 residues. Germline V gives CDR1 SNHLY, CDR2 FYNNEI. CDR3 in amino acids: CASLSVDTDTQYF. In nucleotides, the CDR3 is TGTGCCAGCCTTAGCGTTGACACAGATACGCAGTATTTT.

The V call is TRBV3-1 (or the pseudogene TRBV3-2), the J call TRBJ1-2; D remains ambiguous. Trimming removed 4 bases from V and 4 bases from J, with 16 bases in between. The CDR3 totals 15 residues. The germline V gene encodes CDR1 LGHDT and CDR2 YNNKEL (reference sequence). The CDR3 nucleotides read TGTGCCAGCAGCCTCCCCGGGTTAGGCAGCTATGGCTACACCTTC. Residues: CASSLPGLGSYGYTF.

This chain uses TRBV7-8 with TRBJ1-2, with D unclear. CDR1 and CDR2 (germline): SGHVS, FQNEAQ. The V end lost 0 bases, the J end lost 2 bases, and 7 bases lay between the germline ends. This CDR3 has 14 amino acids. CDR3 sequence: CASSLAALNYGYTF. The CDR3 DNA reads TGTGCCAGCAGCTTAGCGGCCTTGAACTATGGCTACACCTTC.

This chain links TRBV10-3 with TRBJ1-2; TRBD1 aligns across 8 bases. The CDR3 sequence is 14 residues long. Germline values: CDR1 ENHRY, CDR2 SYGVKD. The J segment lost 3 bases and the V segment lost 2 bases, leaving 2 bases of the junction unmatched. This CDR3 reads CAISERQGYYGYTF. The CDR3, as DNA: TGTGCCATCAGTGAGAGACAGGGGTACTATGGCTACACCTTC.